These 20 T cell receptor beta chains were sequenced from one sample in a study of shared clonotypes between healthy human individuals. Sequencing was performed with immunoSEQ multiplex PCR; in TCRdb, only in-frame clones are kept and a portion is missing. Among more than 400,000 clones listed, approximately 95% were seen once. The sequenced material came from naive CD4+ T cells sorted from blood. The subset was: CD45RA+ positively selected. The receptors originated from a woman between 25 and 40 years old in good health.

This chain joins TRBV7-9 and TRBJ1-2; D unclear. The germline V gene has CDR1 SEHNR and CDR2 FQNEAQ (reference sequence). There are 14 residues in the CDR3. V was cut by 3 bases and J by 7 bases, with 15 bases left in between. The CDR3 reads CASSLVEGTSGYTF. CDR3 nucleotide sequence: TGTGCCAGCAGCTTGGTGGAGGGCACTAGTGGCTACACCTTC.

The rearrangement joins TRBV15 to TRBJ2-5; TRBD2 matches 10 bases. The CDR3 consists of 15 residues. Germline lookup yields CDR1 LNHNV and CDR2 YYDKDF (reference sequence). After removal of 0 bases from V and 5 bases from J, the junction contained 3 bases not matched to a gene. Here the CDR3 reads CATSRDLAGAETQYF. CDR3 in DNA: TGTGCCACCAGCAGAGATCTAGCGGGAGCGGAGACCCAGTACTTC.

V usage is TRBV18 and J usage is TRBJ1-3, with TRBD1 identical over 9 bases. The V gene end was trimmed by 2 bases and the J gene end by 1 base; junction bases not matched to a gene: 12. CDR1 and CDR2 (germline): KGHSH, LQKENI. This CDR3 has 19 residues. CDR3 sequence: CASSPTIPPGQGSGNTIYF. The DNA for the CDR3 is TGTGCCAGCTCACCAACGATCCCCCCGGGACAGGGATCTGGAAACACCATATATTTT.

The chain joins TRBV6-6 to TRBJ2-7, with TRBD1 matching over 12 bases. After removal of 6 bases from V and 6 bases from J, the junction contained 9 bases not matched to a gene. The CDR3 consists of 15 residues. From germline, CDR1 is MNHNY and CDR2 SVGAGI (reference sequence). In DNA form, the CDR3 reads TGTGCCAGCAGAGACCCGGGGACAGGGGGCATCGAGCAGTACTTC. Its translation: CASRDPGTGGIEQYF.

This clone was observed once. The rearrangement joins TRBV6-1 to TRBJ1-2, with 8 positions matching TRBD1. Trimming took 0 bases from V and 11 from J; bases not matched to a gene: 8. Germline CDR1 MNHNS, CDR2 SASEGT. The CDR3 extends over 14 amino acids. CDR3 sequence reads: CASSEAVAGGGYTF. The CDR3 DNA sequence: TGTGCCAGCAGTGAAGCAGTTGCAGGGGGCGGTTACACCTTC.

The V and J genes are TRBV29-1 and TRBJ2-3; D might be TRBD1 (6 bases). From germline, CDR1 is SQVTM and CDR2 ANQGSEA. CDR3 length: 13 residues. Trimming took 4 bases from V and 4 from J, leaving 12 bases between them. CDR3 nucleotides: TGCAGCGTTGGGGCAGGGGTTTCAGATACGCAGTATTTT. This codes for CSVGAGVSDTQYF.

The genes are TRBV7-7 and TRBJ2-7, with D perhaps TRBD1 (6 bases). Germline CDR1 reads SSHAT; CDR2 reads FNYEAQ (reference sequence). V was shortened by 5 bases and J by 2 bases, with 19 bases between the two germline ends. The CDR3 runs 16 residues. CDR3 amino acids: CASSPRFRGQPYEQYF. The CDR3 nucleotides read TGTGCCAGCAGCCCCAGGTTCAGGGGTCAACCCTACGAGCAGTACTTC.

CDR3 region: CGSSGGVSYEQYF. The CDR3 DNA follows: TGTGGGTCTAGCGGGGGGGTATCCTACGAGCAGTACTTC. V usage is TRBV28 and J usage is TRBJ2-7; 12 nucleotides match TRBD2. Germline V gene data show CDR1 as MDHEN and CDR2 as SYDVKM. This CDR3 spans 13 amino acids. Full variable domain (missing parts from reference TRBV28 and TRBJ2-7): DVKVTQSSRYLVKRTGEKVFLECVQDMDHENMFWYRQDPGLGLRLIYFSYDVKMKEKGDIPEGYSVSREKKERFSLILESASTNQTSMYLCGSSGGVSYEQYFGPGTRLTVT.

The chain joins TRBV7-9 to TRBJ2-7, with 9 bases aligning to TRBD2. J lost 7 bases, V lost 1 base, and 8 bases had no gene match. Germline values: CDR1 SEHNR, CDR2 FQNEAQ (reference sequence). The CDR3 totals 15 residues. CDR3 sequence (DNA): TGTGCCAGCAGCTTAGATGTTGCGGGAGGGTTGGAGCAGTACTTC. It translates to CASSLDVAGGLEQYF.

The chain has TRBV5-4 and TRBJ2-3, with a weak D call TRBD1 (6 bases). Per germline, CDR1 SGHNT and CDR2 YYREEE (reference sequence). Trimming took 4 bases from V and 3 from J, leaving 12 bases between them. The CDR3 runs 14 residues. CDR3 amino acids: CASSGMGATDTQYF. The CDR3 DNA reads as TGTGCCAGCAGCGGAATGGGGGCTACAGATACGCAGTATTTT.

Note on this clone: Different DNA sequences within this sample yield the same CDR3. The chain's CDR3 is CASSLYGYEQYF. CDR3 in DNA: TGTGCCAGCAGTTTATATGGCTACGAGCAGTACTTC. The chain has TRBV28 and TRBJ2-5, with D hard to call. The J call may not be correct, given that the DNA end is closer to TRBJ2-7. The CDR3 runs 12 residues. Germline V gives CDR1 MDHEN, CDR2 SYDVKM.

The chain employs TRBV2 and TRBJ2-5; possible D gene TRBD2, 7 bases. The CDR3 is 13 residues long. Germline lookup yields CDR1 SNHLY and CDR2 FYNNEI. Trimming cost V 8 bases and J 5 bases, with 15 bases left between them. The chain's CDR3 is CASPEGGEETQYF. CDR3 nucleotide sequence: TGTGCCAGCCCTGAAGGGGGGGAGGAGACCCAGTACTTC. The variable domain in full, completed from reference TRBV2 and TRBJ2-5, reads EPEVTQTPSHQVTQMGQEVILRCVPISNHLYFYWYRQILGQKVEFLVSFYNNEISEKSEIFDDQFSVERPDGSNFTLKIRSTKLEDSAMYFCASPEGGEETQYFGPGTRLLVL.

With respect to this clone: At the DNA level, this CDR3 is encoded by other sequences in the same sample as well. CDR3 amino acids: CASSPQGNQPQHF. The CDR3 coding sequence is TGTGCCAGCTCACCACAGGGCAATCAGCCCCAGCATTTT. The chain carries TRBV18 and TRBJ1-5; D is unclear. CDR3 length: 13 residues. Germline assignment: CDR1 KGHSH and CDR2 LQKENI. The V and J ends lost 1 base and 2 bases respectively, with 3 bases between them.

V is TRBV4-2 and J is TRBJ2-4; D possibly matches TRBD1 or TRBD2 (6 bases each). Germline V lookup: CDR1 LGHNA, CDR2 YNFKEQ. V gave up 0 bases and J gave up 4 bases, with 19 bases separating them. The CDR3 sequence is 18 residues long. The CDR3 DNA sequence: TGTGCCAGCAGCCAAGAAGGGGGGTCGGTGGGCGGAAAAAACATTCAGTACTTC. Its translation is CASSQEGGSVGGKNIQYF.

V is TRBV10-3 and J is TRBJ1-1, with 9 bases fitting TRBD1. J lost 1 base, V lost 3 bases, and 9 bases had no gene match. The CDR3 length is 17 residues. CDR1 is ENHRY, CDR2 SYGVKD, per germline. DNA for the CDR3: TGTGCCATCAGTGAAAGGGGACGGACAGGGGCGAACACTGAAGCTTTCTTT. Translating gives CAISERGRTGANTEAFF.

This clone was seen more than once but under ten times. The genes are TRBV7-8 and TRBJ1-5; D is perhaps TRBD1 (5 bases). The ends were cut back, 5 bases at V and 5 bases at J, with 19 bases in the middle. The length of the CDR3 is 16 residues. CDR1 is SGHVS and CDR2 is FQNEAQ in the germline V gene. The CDR3, as DNA: TGTGCCAGCAGCCCAGATGGGGGGAATCATCATCAGCCCCAGCATTTT. It translates to CASSPDGGNHHQPQHF.

J is TRBJ2-3 and V is TRBV5-1, with a tentative D call TRBD2 (7 bases). The CDR3 contains 15 residues. The germline V and J ends were trimmed by 4 bases and 4 bases, with 16 bases remaining between them. The germline gives CDR1 SGHRS, CDR2 YFSETQ. The CDR3 here is CASSPDLGGADTQYF. DNA of the CDR3: TGCGCCAGCAGCCCGGACTTAGGGGGGGCAGATACGCAGTATTTT.

The chain has TRBV28 and TRBJ2-1, with 8 bases matching TRBD2. The germline gives CDR1 MDHEN, CDR2 SYDVKM. CDR3 length: 16 residues. V shed 10 bases, J shed 5 bases, and the junction held 16 bases outside the gene matches. This CDR3 is CATQRGSGGPHNEQFF. The CDR3 nucleotides are TGTGCCACCCAGAGGGGGTCGGGAGGGCCCCACAATGAGCAGTTCTTC.

The chain couples TRBV6-4 to TRBJ1-5; D is possibly TRBD1 (5 bases). This CDR3 has 13 residues. Between the trimmed V and J ends, which lost 8 bases and 7 bases, there was a span of 15 bases. Germline CDR1 and CDR2: MRHNA and SNTAGT. CDR3: CASGRDRGQPQHF. The CDR3 nucleotides read TGTGCCAGCGGCCGGGACCGGGGACAGCCCCAGCATTTT.

The chain carries TRBV7-2 and TRBJ2-7; possible D gene TRBD1, 7 bases. CDR1 is SGHTA and CDR2 is FQGNSA in the germline V gene. The CDR3 covers 14 residues. The germline V and J ends were trimmed by 5 bases and 4 bases, with 15 bases remaining between them. CDR3 amino acids: CASSKGGGMYEQYF. Written as DNA, the CDR3 is TGTGCCAGCAGCAAAGGGGGCGGGATGTACGAGCAGTACTTC.